The clone carrying this T cell receptor beta chain was seen many times. Its antigen is not known. The entry originates in a study of T cell repertoires in cytomegalovirus infection. As for the study in general: Used in the study were CMV epitopes, some recently identified and HLA-C-restricted, others well-studied and HLA-B-restricted. Evidence of both CMV infection and a matching HLA type came from public TCR beta signatures.

Study-level results: Cumulative public TCR beta family frequency identified CMV carriers with the relevant HLA. In two of eight donors, the top clonotype was HLA-C-restricted CMV-specific.

TCRdb re-derived calls from the reads in MiXCR, one entry per CDR3 protein. The repertoire holds approximately 770,000 distinct CDR3 sequences, with almost 30% as singletons. Sequences were derived from cultured CD8+ T cells from PBMCs, sampled from culture after CMV antigen stimulation. The TCR comes from a human donor in good health (CMV status not recorded). Some clones in this sample may be carry-over from other donors' samples.

CDR3 sequence (DNA): TGTGCCAGCAGCACGGGCGCAAGCAATCAGCCCCAGCATTTT. It translates to CASSTGASNQPQHF. The V and J genes are TRBV7-9 and TRBJ1-5; D is ambiguous. The CDR3 length is 14 residues. The germline V gene has CDR1 SEHNR and CDR2 FQNEAQ (reference sequence). V lost 5 bases, J lost 1 base, and 9 bases lay in between.